This T cell receptor beta chain was documented in a study of T-cell reconstitution after alpha-beta-depleted transplantation in children. General study results and limits: TCRbeta diversity was high at day 60 in some patients (a result of surviving recipient T cells and thymic progenitors).

For TCRbeta, the library was prepared with unique molecular identifiers. From the PCR reads, TCRdb called clonotypes with MiXCR, one entry per CDR3 protein. The sample lists about 200,000 distinct CDR3 sequences; roughly 9.1% were seen once. A remark on this clonotype: The antigen remains undetermined.

The length of the CDR3 is 12 residues. The V end was cut by 10 bases, the J end by 8 bases, with 14 bases between. V gene TRBV12-3 or TRBV12-4 combines with J gene TRBJ1-4; TRBD1 might be the D (5 bases). The TCR originated in a male patient between 2 and 15 years old who had a stem cell transplant for acute myeloid leukemia, so the T cells may come from the graft donor. The sequencing here drew on PBMCs, mostly from graft donor cells, taken 360 days after TCRalphabeta/CD19-depleted stem cell transplant. The CDR3 loop reads CATRGLEEKLFF. The CDR3 DNA sequence: TGTGCCACCCGGGGGTTAGAGGAAAAACTGTTTTTT.